This T cell receptor beta chain was sequenced for a study of PD-1 blockade in classical Hodgkin lymphoma. Time point: cycle 4 day 1 (C4D1), after less than 7 weeks of nivolumab. Every patient had relapsed following autologous stem cell transplantation, and cohorts differed in brentuximab vedotin exposure. The trim removed 6 bases at V and 1 base at J, leaving 4 bases unmatched. Germline CDR1 and CDR2: MNHEY and SVGAGI. This CDR3 comprises 14 residues. About this clone: The target antigen is unknown.

Measured with immunoSEQ multiplex PCR; TCRdb has only the in-frame clones, and not every one. The sample has tens of thousands of clones, over 60% seen once. Overall study findings and caveats: After ASCT, patients who started nivolumab under 1 year later were excluded. It was CD4+ TCR diversity, not CD8+, that rose significantly by C4D1.

The material was peripheral blood mononuclear cells (PBMCs), obtained before the fourth cycle of nivolumab. The clonotype comes from a human donor with classical Hodgkin lymphoma. The rearrangement joins TRBV6-5 to TRBJ1-1, with 8 bases fitting TRBD1. Here the CDR3 reads CASSPGQGNTEAFF. The CDR3 region has the DNA TGTGCCAGCAGCCCCGGACAGGGGAACACTGAAGCTTTCTTT.